This T cell receptor beta chain stems from a study of cytomegalovirus exposure and HLA in healthy donors. In the study overall: An early data release held approximately 80 million unique TCRs from HLA-typed donors.

Findings of the study overall: As was reported, the classifier diagnosed cytomegalovirus status with high specificity and sensitivity.

The CDR3 is 13 residues long. With V trimmed by 2 bases and J by 10 bases, 3 bases remained unmatched. Germline loops: CDR1 SGDLS, CDR2 YYNGEE. In the PCR, 60 Vbeta and 13 Jbeta primers were used. The repertoire was sequenced with immunoSEQ multiplex PCR; TCRdb's copy has only in-frame clones and lacks some. This repertoire comprises some 89,000 clones; its ten largest clones make up 3% to 4%. Note on this clone: The target antigen is unknown.

This chain joins TRBV9 and TRBJ1-6; TRBD1 matches at 7 bases. The clonotype was recovered from a woman in her 30s in good health and CMV-seronegative. Sequencing was done on a sample of PBMCs. In DNA, the CDR3 is TGTGCCAGCAGCGTCGACAGGGTATCACCCCTCCACTTT. Residues: CASSVDRVSPLHF.